This T cell receptor beta chain comes out of a study of blood T cell repertoires in COVID-19 (dated by TCRdb to 2019 to 2021). For the study in its entirety: Samples covering the acute and convalescent phases of COVID-19 were provided by collaborators in the United States, Italy and Spain. Sample metadata almost always included a de-identified subject ID, COVID-19 status, age in years and sex. The samples were drawn from the first 160 participants of the ongoing ImmuneRACE study and from 1,200 or so subjects provided by 6 global collaborators. The repertoires were released in a freely available public database meant as a resource for research on the immune response to SARS-CoV-2. The prospective study material was composed of cDNA or gDNA derived from T cells, B-cell-depleted T cells, or PBMCs. Subjects who had been exposed to COVID-19, were actively infected with it, or had recovered from it provided the deeply sampled blood TCRbeta repertoires that made up the dataset. Where available, HLA class I and class II types were taken from metadata supplied by the sample provider and were not determined by assay-based typing.

Broader findings and caveats from the paper: The quantity of clinical and demographic metadata differed by source and by participant and was supplied without curation.

The immunoSEQ Assay, a bias-controlled multiplex PCR, was used to amplify TCRbeta CDR3 regions from genomic DNA. The published analysis was carried out like this. The number of nucleated cells in each sample was estimated by amplification of reference gene primers within the assay. To quantify the absolute abundance of each unique TCRbeta CDR3 rearrangement, sequence reads were collapsed and filtered. For each sample, productive Simpson clonality was calculated as the square root of Simpson's diversity index over productive rearrangements. Drawn from immuneACCESS, this table holds only the in-frame rearrangements with V and J called that TCRdb kept. Clones are partly lost; checked studies trace under half to an unresolved V gene and leave the rest unexplained. V and J calls and clone size are as listed in that table; D and trimming were resolved from the DNA. This sample has about 340,000 clones in its table, and around 83% of those were observed once. The ten largest clones capture 2.5% to 3% of the sample.

Concerning this clone itself: No cognate antigen has been identified for it. No qualities accompany the bases; no much larger clone lies one base away.

The collaborating institutions used their own protocols to collect whole blood in K2EDTA tubes. For TCRbeta analysis, collaborators shipped samples in one of three forms: frozen whole blood, isolated PBMCs, or DNA extracted from either of those sample types. The sequence was collected from a man aged 25-45 years with active or convalescent COVID-19. The sequencing input was peripheral blood.

The sequenced DNA: TGTGCCAGCAGCGTACCGGGACTAGCGGGAGGAAGATACAATGAGCAGTTCTTC. This sequence encodes CASSVPGLAGGRYNEQFF. The receptor chain draws on TRBV9 and TRBJ2-1; the junction holds 15 bases that match TRBD2. CDR1 SGDLS and CDR2 YYNGEE were looked up in the germline V gene. V loses 1 base at its end and J loses 4 bases; junction bases beyond the gene matches: 6. From its cysteine to its phenylalanine, the CDR3 spans 18 amino acids. Only the CDR3 DNA stays, 54 bases, in frame from base 1.